One and the same sample provided the 30 T cell receptor beta chains below, sequenced in a study of graft-versus-host responses after intestinal transplantation. Method: immunoSEQ multiplex PCR; TCRdb's copy keeps in-frame clones and lacks some. The table records a few thousand clones, 69% of them present only once. Grafts had their tissue processed, releasing intraepithelial and lamina propria lymphocytes. Sequenced material: ileum tissue, taken about 300 days after intestinal transplant. The receptors stem from a human patient who received an intestinal transplant, so some T cells may come from the graft donor.

V gene TRBV6-5 combines with J gene TRBJ1-5; D gene uncertain. Trimming removed 8 bases at V and 5 bases at J, with 13 bases between. The CDR3 extends over 13 amino acids. Germline values: CDR1 MNHEY, CDR2 SVGAGI. DNA of the CDR3: TGTGCCAGCGCGTGGGGTTTCGATCAGCCCCAGCATTTT. This gives the protein CASAWGFDQPQHF.

The CDR3 region has the DNA TGTGCCAGCAGCTTAATAGCGGGAGATACGCAGTATTTT. It specifies CASSLIAGDTQYF. The chain employs TRBV7-2 and TRBJ2-3; TRBD2 matches at 7 bases. CDR1 and CDR2 (germline): SGHTA, FQGNSA. V gave up 2 bases and J gave up 5 bases; unmatched junction bases: 1. The CDR3 is 13 amino acids. Full variable domain (outside the CDR3, taken from reference TRBV7-2 and TRBJ2-3): GAGVSQSPSNKVTEKGKDVELRCDPISGHTALYWYRQSLGQGLEFLIYFQGNSAPDKSGLPSDRFSAERTGGSVSTLTIQRTQQEDSAVYLCASSLIAGDTQYFGPGTRLTVL.

This clone appeared a single time. This chain joins TRBV5-3 and TRBJ1-5; D is perhaps TRBD1 (5 bases). TRBV5-3 is marked as an open reading frame, function uncertain. The length of the CDR3 is 15 residues. V was clipped by 1 base and J by 2 bases, with 10 bases between them. CDR3 DNA sequence: TGTGCCAGAAGCTTGAGGGCCAGGGGCAATCAGCCCCAGCATTTT. Residues: CARSLRARGNQPQHF.

V usage is TRBV14 and J usage is TRBJ2-1; TRBD2 matches at 9 bases. The CDR3 extends over 18 amino acids. The junction had 17 bases not matched to a gene; V was cut back by 4 bases and J by 7 bases. Germline V gives CDR1 SGHDN, CDR2 FVKESK. The DNA of the CDR3 is TGTGCCAGCAGCCGCTTAAGAGTGGCGGGAGGGCCCTTTAATGAGCAGTTCTTC. Protein product: CASSRLRVAGGPFNEQFF.

The genes are TRBV9 and TRBJ2-7; 8 positions agree with TRBD2. The CDR3 has 14 amino acids. Germline assignment: CDR1 SGDLS and CDR2 YYNGEE. J gave up 5 bases and V 1 base, and 5 bases lay outside the gene matches. The CDR3 region has the DNA TGTGCCAGCAGCGTAAGCGGGAGCATCGACGAGCAGTACTTC. Translated, it gives CASSVSGSIDEQYF.

The chain uses TRBV4-1 and TRBJ2-2; 11 bases fit TRBD2. There are 17 residues in the CDR3. Germline CDR1 and CDR2: MGHRA and YSYEKL. V lost 7 bases to trimming and J lost 2 bases; unmatched junction nucleotides: 9. CDR3 region: CASTRAGLAVNTGELFF. CDR3 coding DNA: TGCGCCAGCACCCGAGCGGGACTAGCGGTAAACACCGGGGAGCTGTTTTTT.

The CDR3 sequence is CAWRVAGGPGDTQYF. The CDR3 nucleotides read TGTGCCTGGAGAGTGGCGGGAGGGCCGGGAGATACGCAGTATTTT. The chain employs TRBV30 and TRBJ2-3; the match to TRBD2 covers 9 bases. Losses at the gene ends were 3 bases for V and 5 bases for J; bases not matched to a gene: 9. The germline V gene has CDR1 GTSNPN and CDR2 SVGIG (reference sequence). This CDR3 is built from 15 residues.

This clone was detected only once. V gene TRBV5-6 combines with J gene TRBJ2-3; TRBD1 agrees at 12 bases. Per germline, CDR1 SGHDT and CDR2 YYEEEE. After removal of 1 base from V and 1 base from J, the junction contained 7 bases not matched to a gene. The CDR3 loop spans 18 amino acids. This CDR3 reads CASSLKGQGARGTDTQYF. CDR3 nucleotides: TGTGCCAGCAGCTTGAAGGGACAGGGGGCACGGGGCACAGATACGCAGTATTTT.

The chain uses TRBV7-8 and TRBJ2-7; D not certain. V lost 2 bases and J 1 base, leaving 6 bases between the germline ends. The CDR3 loop spans 13 amino acids. From germline, CDR1 is SGHVS and CDR2 FQNEAQ. CDR3 coding DNA: TGTGCCAGCAGCTTACCCAGGTCCTACGAGCAGTACTTC. Its translation is CASSLPRSYEQYF.

This clone has only one observation. The chain carries TRBV27 and TRBJ2-1, with D perhaps TRBD2 (5 bases). V lost 2 bases and J 7 bases, leaving 12 bases between the germline ends. Germline V gene sequence: CDR1 MNHEY, CDR2 SMNVEV (reference sequence). The CDR3 contains 14 residues. The chain's CDR3 is CASSLGASPNEQFF. The CDR3 nucleotides are TGTGCCAGCAGTTTAGGCGCTAGCCCAAATGAGCAGTTCTTC.

V is TRBV10-3 and J is TRBJ2-7; TRBD1 is a possible D gene (6 bases). The germline V and J ends were trimmed by 2 bases and 4 bases, with 9 bases remaining between them. CDR3 length equals 13 residues. Germline CDR1 reads ENHRY; CDR2 reads SYGVKD. The CDR3: CAISETQGYEQYF. As DNA, the CDR3 is TGTGCCATCAGTGAGACACAGGGATACGAGCAGTACTTC.

The chain carries TRBV9 and TRBJ2-1; perhaps D is TRBD1 or TRBD2 (5 bases each). Germline V CDR1 and CDR2: SGDLS, YYNGEE. CDR3 length: 13 amino acids. V was shortened by 2 bases and J by 3 bases, with 6 bases between the two germline ends. The CDR3 loop reads CASSVGDYNEQFF. The CDR3 DNA reads TGTGCCAGCAGCGTGGGGGACTACAATGAGCAGTTCTTC.

In this sample, this clone turned up once. The chain has TRBV30 and TRBJ1-2, with D hard to call. Trimming cost V 7 bases and J 8 bases, with 14 bases left between them. The CDR3 loop spans 11 amino acids. The V gene's germline CDR1 is GTSNPN and CDR2 SVGIG (reference sequence). CDR3 DNA sequence: TGTGCCTTGGACCTAATGGGGGGCTACACCTTC. Its protein product is CALDLMGGYTF. Filled out from reference TRBV30 and TRBJ1-2, the complete variable domain reads SQTIHQWPATLVQPVGSPLSLECTVEGTSNPNLYWYRQAAGRGLQLLFYSVGIGQISSEVPQNLSASRPQDRQFILSSKKLLLSDSGFYLCALDLMGGYTFGSGTRLTVV.

The rearrangement uses TRBV6-4 and TRBJ2-1, with a tentative D call TRBD2 (6 bases). Per the germline V gene, CDR1 is MRHNA and CDR2 is SNTAGT. The CDR3 has 15 amino acids. V lost 0 bases, J lost 2 bases, and 8 bases lay in between. The CDR3 protein is CASSDSAGTYNEQFF. The DNA of the CDR3 is TGTGCCAGCAGTGACTCAGCGGGCACCTACAATGAGCAGTTCTTC.

This clone was observed a few times. The chain employs TRBV19 and TRBJ1-2; D perhaps matches TRBD1 (5 bases). Germline CDR1 LNHDA, CDR2 SQIVND (reference sequence). V was cut by 5 bases and J by 4 bases, with 17 bases left in between. This CDR3 has 15 amino acids. The CDR3 region has the DNA TGTGCCAGTAGTGTCGGCTCCGGGACCCTCTATGGCTACACCTTC. Its protein is CASSVGSGTLYGYTF.

This clone appeared a few times. This chain links TRBV7-2 with TRBJ1-4; no clear D gene. V was clipped by 2 bases and J by 8 bases, with 9 bases between them. Looked up from germline, CDR1 is SGHTA and CDR2 is FQGNSA. This CDR3 is built from 13 residues. CDR3 amino acids: CASSLNPREKLFF. The DNA for the CDR3 is TGTGCCAGCAGCTTAAACCCACGAGAAAAACTGTTTTTT.

The rearrangement joins TRBV4-2 to TRBJ1-1; 8 bases fit TRBD1. The CDR3 is made up of 15 amino acids. V dropped 4 bases and J dropped 4; count of bases not matched to a gene: 8. Germline CDR1 and CDR2: LGHNA and YNFKEQ. The CDR3, as DNA: TGTGCCAGCAGCCCTTTGAAACAGGGGGGCACTGAAGCTTTCTTT. The encoded protein is CASSPLKQGGTEAFF.

The chain has TRBV5-1 and TRBJ1-1, with D hard to call. Trimming left V 2 bases short and J 5 bases short, with 16 bases between. Germline V gives CDR1 SGHRS, CDR2 YFSETQ. This CDR3 is 15 amino acids long. The CDR3 loop is CASSFHRFTGTEAFF. As DNA, the CDR3 is TGCGCCAGCAGCTTTCATCGGTTTACGGGGACTGAAGCTTTCTTT.

V gene TRBV7-2 combines with J gene TRBJ2-1, with 12 bases aligning to TRBD2. The CDR3 spans 15 residues. The ends lost 4 bases at V and 4 bases at J; junction bases unmatched: 2. Germline values: CDR1 SGHTA, CDR2 FQGNSA. The CDR3: CASSSTSGSYNEQFF. The CDR3 nucleotides read TGTGCCAGCAGCTCGACTAGCGGGAGTTACAATGAGCAGTTCTTC.

J is TRBJ2-2 and V is TRBV9; 7 bases match TRBD2. The CDR3 covers 17 residues. The V segment lost 0 bases and the J segment 0 bases; nucleotides outside the gene matches: 5. CDR1 is SGDLS and CDR2 is YYNGEE in the germline V gene. The CDR3 loop is CASSVVPSGTNTGELFF. The DNA of the CDR3 is TGTGCCAGCAGCGTAGTCCCTAGCGGTACGAACACCGGGGAGCTGTTTTTT.

The rearrangement links TRBV11-2 to TRBJ2-7, with TRBD1 matching over 9 bases. V lost 1 base to trimming and J lost 7 bases; unmatched junction nucleotides: 5. Per germline, CDR1 SGHAT and CDR2 FQNNGV. The CDR3 consists of 14 residues. CDR3 region: CASSLAGTGQEQYF. In DNA, the CDR3 is TGTGCCAGCAGCTTAGCCGGGACAGGGCAAGAGCAGTACTTC.

The rearrangement links TRBV2 to TRBJ2-1; 10 nucleotides match TRBD1. V lost 5 bases to trimming and J lost 3 bases; unmatched junction nucleotides: 4. The length of the CDR3 is 15 residues. From germline, CDR1 is SNHLY and CDR2 FYNNEI. CDR3 in DNA: TGTGCCAGCAGTTCCGGGACAGGGGTCTACAATGAGCAGTTCTTC. Translating gives CASSSGTGVYNEQFF.

This chain links TRBV29-1 with TRBJ2-1, with D maybe TRBD1 (6 bases). The length of the CDR3 is 14 residues. Germline V CDR1 and CDR2: SQVTM, ANQGSEA. V lost 4 bases to trimming and J lost 6 bases, with 16 bases between them. The DNA for the CDR3 is TGCAGCGTTGGGGACACTCGGAGAGGCAATGAGCAGTTCTTC. As protein: CSVGDTRRGNEQFF.

This clone showed up just once. This chain joins TRBV6-1 and TRBJ2-5; D is ambiguous. Germline CDR1 MNHNS, CDR2 SASEGT. The CDR3 has 12 residues. Trimming left V 3 bases short and J 3 bases short, with 5 bases between. CDR3 coding DNA: TGTGCCAGCAGTGAGCAGAAAGAGACCCAGTACTTC. This sequence encodes CASSEQKETQYF.

This chain uses TRBV7-2 with TRBJ2-7; no firm D call. Germline CDR1 reads SGHTA; CDR2 reads FQGNSA. Deletions cut 3 bases from V and 3 bases from J, with 9 bases between. This CDR3 is 13 amino acids long. The CDR3 here is CASSFVTLYEQYF. The CDR3, as DNA: TGTGCCAGCAGCTTCGTCACTCTCTACGAGCAGTACTTC.

The chain recombines TRBV9 with TRBJ2-7; 8 positions match TRBD1. Germline values: CDR1 SGDLS, CDR2 YYNGEE. The CDR3 sequence is 15 residues long. Trimming removed 3 bases from V and 3 bases from J; junction bases left unmatched: 8. The CDR3 reads CASSGGQGGIYEQYF. The CDR3 DNA follows: TGTGCCAGCAGCGGAGGACAGGGAGGAATCTACGAGCAGTACTTC. Drawing the rest from reference TRBV9 and TRBJ2-7, the complete variable domain is DSGVTQTPKHLITATGQRVTLRCSPRSGDLSVYWYQQSLDQGLQFLIQYYNGEERAKGNILERFSAQQFPDLHSELNLSSLELGDSALYFCASSGGQGGIYEQYFGPGTRLTVT.

The gene calls are TRBV9 and TRBJ2-7; no clear D. Deletions cut 0 bases from V and 5 bases from J, with 18 bases between. The CDR3 runs to 16 residues. Looked up from germline, CDR1 is SGDLS and CDR2 is YYNGEE. The DNA for the CDR3 is TGTGCCAGCAGCGTAGGAGACTCTATAGGGAAAAACGAGCAGTACTTC. It specifies CASSVGDSIGKNEQYF.

A single count supports this clone. The chain joins TRBV7-2 to TRBJ2-4; 7 bases agree with TRBD1. Trimming removed 7 bases from V and 8 bases from J; junction bases left unmatched: 17. CDR1 and CDR2 (germline): SGHTA, FQGNSA. The CDR3 runs 16 residues. The CDR3 nucleotides are TGTGCCAGCACCCTTACAGGGGCCGTTGGGTGGGACATTCAGTACTTC. Protein sequence: CASTLTGAVGWDIQYF. The full variable domain, rest sourced from reference TRBV7-2 and TRBJ2-4, is GAGVSQSPSNKVTEKGKDVELRCDPISGHTALYWYRQSLGQGLEFLIYFQGNSAPDKSGLPSDRFSAERTGGSVSTLTIQRTQQEDSAVYLCASTLTGAVGWDIQYFGAGTRLSVL.

The rearrangement uses TRBV5-1 and TRBJ2-1, with TRBD2 matching over 10 bases. Germline V lookup: CDR1 SGHRS, CDR2 YFSETQ. This CDR3 is built from 15 residues. J gave up 5 bases and V 3 bases, and 5 bases lay outside the gene matches. CDR3 sequence reads: CASSSASGSHNEQFF. The CDR3 DNA follows: TGCGCCAGCAGCTCGGCTAGCGGGAGCCACAATGAGCAGTTCTTC.

The gene calls are TRBV4-1 and TRBJ1-4, with D possibly being TRBD1 (6 bases). The V end was cut by 0 bases, the J end by 8 bases, with 13 bases between. The CDR3 extends over 15 amino acids. The germline gives CDR1 MGHRA, CDR2 YSYEKL. The CDR3 region is CASSQEGGAVEKLFF. The CDR3 DNA follows: TGCGCCAGCAGCCAAGAGGGGGGCGCGGTAGAAAAACTGTTTTTT.